These 11 T cell receptor beta chains were sequenced from one sample in a study of shared clonotypes between healthy human individuals. This table comes from immunoSEQ multiplex PCR, and its TCRdb copy is limited to in-frame clones, with some not included. In the table there are 1 million to 1.2 million clones, 60% to 80% of which are singletons. Sequencing used memory CD4+ T cells from PBMCs. Subset here: CD45RA-negative fraction. Receptor source: a man in his late teens or twenties in good health. Some clones in this sample may be carry-over from other donors' samples.

This clone showed up many times. The genes are TRBV4-2 and TRBJ2-1; D gene unclear. The CDR3 sequence is 17 residues long. The germline V gene encodes CDR1 LGHNA and CDR2 YNFKEQ. V lost 0 bases, J lost 8 bases, and 20 bases lay in between. The chain's CDR3 is CASSQDRTGLGFHEQFF. In DNA, the CDR3 is TGTGCCAGCAGCCAAGATAGGACGGGCCTGGGTTTTCATGAGCAGTTCTTC.

The chain couples TRBV28 to TRBJ2-1; 8 bases match TRBD2. This CDR3 contains 16 residues. Per germline, CDR1 MDHEN and CDR2 SYDVKM. Germline trimming cut 7 bases from V and 4 bases from J; bases unmatched to any gene: 12. This CDR3 is CASTRSLADTYNEQFF. As DNA, the CDR3 is TGTGCCAGCACCAGATCACTAGCGGATACTTACAATGAGCAGTTCTTC.

The V gene is TRBV19, the J gene TRBJ1-1; D remains unclear. With 4 bases removed from V and 2 bases from J, the gap between germline ends came to 14 bases. From germline, CDR1 is LNHDA and CDR2 SQIVND (reference sequence). There are 15 residues in the CDR3. CDR3 loop: CASSTDPRGNTEAFF. The CDR3 DNA is TGTGCCAGTAGTACAGACCCCCGGGGAAACACTGAAGCTTTCTTT.

This chain joins TRBV7-9 and TRBJ1-5; D remains ambiguous. Germline CDR1 reads SEHNR; CDR2 reads FQNEAQ (reference sequence). CDR3 length equals 13 residues. V was trimmed by 8 bases and J by 2 bases, leaving 10 bases between them. The CDR3 protein is CASRSGGNQPQHF. CDR3 sequence (DNA): TGTGCCAGCCGCTCGGGCGGCAATCAGCCCCAGCATTTT.

V and J are TRBV7-8 and TRBJ1-5, with TRBD1 as a possible D gene (6 bases). The V gene lost 5 bases and the J gene lost 6 bases, with 11 bases spanning the gap. This CDR3 has 13 residues. Germline V gene lookup returns CDR1 SGHVS and CDR2 FQNEAQ. CDR3: CASSPGGAQPQHF. In nucleotides, the CDR3 is TGTGCCAGCAGCCCGGGGGGGGCTCAGCCCCAGCATTTT.

DNA for the CDR3: TGTGCCAGTAGTATAGCGGGGCTGAGTTCCGAGCAGTACTTC. Translating gives CASSIAGLSSEQYF. The chain joins TRBV19 to TRBJ2-7; tentatively, D is TRBD1 or TRBD2 (5 bases each). This CDR3 is 14 amino acids long. The ends were cut back, 1 base at V and 6 bases at J, with 13 bases in the middle. Germline V lookup: CDR1 LNHDA, CDR2 SQIVND (reference sequence). The complete variable domain, with remaining parts taken from reference TRBV19 and TRBJ2-7, reads DGGITQSPKYLFRKEGQNVTLSCEQNLNHDAMYWYRQDPGQGLRLIYYSQIVNDFQKGDIAEGYSVSREKKESFPLTVTSAQKNPTAFYLCASSIAGLSSEQYFGPGTRLTVT.

CDR3 sequence reads: CATGGIGRSDTQYF. The CDR3 coding sequence is TGTGCCACCGGGGGTATTGGACGGTCGGATACGCAGTATTTT. The genes are TRBV6-1 and TRBJ2-3; a weak D match, TRBD2 (6 bases). Trimming pared 10 bases from V and 6 bases from J, leaving 20 bases between. Looked up from germline, CDR1 is MNHNS and CDR2 is SASEGT. The CDR3 is 14 residues long.

This clone was found a few times. The chain combines TRBV4-1 with TRBJ1-1; D remains unclear. Germline loops: CDR1 MGHRA, CDR2 YSYEKL. V shed 0 bases and J shed 5 bases, with 10 bases lying between them. The CDR3 spans 14 residues. Written as DNA, the CDR3 is TGCGCCAGCAGCCAAGAGGGCCCGAGGACTGAAGCTTTCTTT. Translating gives CASSQEGPRTEAFF.

The J gene is TRBJ2-2, the V gene TRBV7-9; D possibly corresponds to TRBD2 (5 bases). The germline V gene encodes CDR1 SEHNR and CDR2 FQNEAQ (reference sequence). This CDR3 has 16 amino acids. V lost 7 bases and J 0 bases, leaving 15 bases between the germline ends. CDR3 in DNA: TGTGCCAGCATCGAGCGGCCCGGGGCGAACACCGGGGAGCTGTTTTTT. This sequence encodes CASIERPGANTGELFF.

The table lists this clone with a count of one. The same CDR3 also results from other DNA sequences found in this sample. CDR3 amino acids: CASSSRGNTGELFF. The CDR3 nucleotides are TGTGCCAGCAGCTCCCGCGGGAACACCGGGGAGCTGTTTTTT. The chain carries TRBV7-9 and TRBJ2-2; D gene uncertain. V lost 4 bases and J 1 base, leaving 7 bases between the germline ends. CDR1 and CDR2 (germline): SEHNR, FQNEAQ (reference sequence). The CDR3 is 14 residues long.

The rearrangement uses TRBV28 and TRBJ2-6; 7 bases line up with TRBD1. Per germline, CDR1 MDHEN and CDR2 SYDVKM. This CDR3 comprises 15 residues. The trim removed 7 bases at V and 4 bases at J, leaving 7 bases unmatched. The CDR3 loop is CASTPGGAGANVLTF. For the CDR3, the DNA is TGTGCCAGCACACCAGGGGGTGCAGGGGCCAACGTCCTGACTTTC.